The text below deals with one T cell receptor beta chain. The target antigen is unknown. The data derive from a study of shared clonotypes between healthy human individuals. Study-wide results and limits: Between several donors, naive CD4 clonotypes were shared at a level of approximately 5%. In contrast to clonotypes shared by all four donors, non-shared clonotypes had lower generation probabilities.

The table came from immunoSEQ multiplex PCR; TCRdb's copy has only in-frame clones and leaves some out. The data hold under 2.5 million clones, with roughly 92% observed a single time. This CDR3 has 13 amino acids. Germline V gene lookup returns CDR1 SSHAT and CDR2 FNYEAQ (reference sequence). The V end was cut by 5 bases, the J end by 5 bases, with 12 bases between. The rearrangement uses TRBV7-7 and TRBJ2-5; the D gene is possibly TRBD1 (6 bases). The sequence came from a man younger than 35 in good health. Some clones in this sample may be carry-over from other donors' samples. The sample was naive CD4+ T cells from PBMCs. The subset was: CD45RA+ positively selected. The CDR3 is CASSIMQGETQYF. The DNA of the CDR3 is TGTGCCAGCAGCATAATGCAGGGGGAGACCCAGTACTTC.